Each of the 26 T cell receptor beta chains below was sequenced from the same sample in a study of blood T cell repertoires in COVID-19. Here immunoSEQ multiplex PCR was the method, and the copy in TCRdb shows in-frame clones only, minus some. The sample includes 120,000 or so clones, around 80% of them seen just once. Sequencing used peripheral blood. These receptors all stem from a man between 65 and 79 years old with acute or convalescent COVID-19.

The CDR3 region has the DNA TGCGCCAGCAGCTTGACATACGCCTATGGCTACACCTTC. Protein: CASSLTYAYGYTF. The chain is built from TRBV5-1 and TRBJ1-2, with D unclear. Trimming cost V 1 base and J 4 bases, with 8 bases left between them. Germline-derived CDR1 and CDR2 are SGHRS and YFSETQ. This CDR3 is built from 13 residues. The full variable domain, with the rest looked up from reference TRBV5-1 and TRBJ1-2, is KAGVTQTPRYLIKTRGQQVTLSCSPISGHRSVSWYQQTPGQGLQFLFEYFSETQRNKGNFPGRFSGRQFSNSRSEMNVSTLELGDSALYLCASSLTYAYGYTFGSGTRLTVV.

This sequence joins TRBV3-1 (or the pseudogene TRBV3-2) and TRBJ2-2, with 8 bases that match TRBD2. CDR1 and CDR2 from the germline V gene are LGHDT and YNNKEL (reference sequence). The V and J ends lost 2 bases and 5 bases, in that order; junction bases with no gene match: 7. The CDR3 totals 16 residues. CDR3 in amino acids: CASSQPGTRRTGELFF. CDR3 nucleotide sequence: TGTGCCAGCAGCCAACCAGGGACTAGACGTACCGGGGAGCTGTTTTTT.

V and J are TRBV29-1 and TRBJ2-1, with D tentatively TRBD1 (6 bases). The V end was cut by 1 base, the J end by 5 bases, with 18 bases between. Germline V gene lookup returns CDR1 SQVTM and CDR2 ANQGSEA. The CDR3 has 16 residues. The CDR3 sequence is CSVEGTDAAEHNEQFF. The CDR3 DNA is TGCAGCGTTGAAGGGACAGACGCCGCGGAGCACAATGAGCAGTTCTTC.

This clone was seen only a few times. This sample includes further DNA sequences coding for the same CDR3. The chain employs TRBV2 and TRBJ1-1, with D tentatively TRBD1 (6 bases). The V end lost 6 bases, the J end lost 4 bases, and 12 bases lay between the germline ends. The CDR3 has 13 residues. Germline V gives CDR1 SNHLY, CDR2 FYNNEI. Here the CDR3 reads CASSAEGGTEAFF. The CDR3 DNA follows: TGTGCCAGCAGCGCCGAAGGGGGCACTGAAGCTTTCTTT.

The chain has TRBV7-2 and TRBJ2-7; D is unclear. V dropped 2 bases and J dropped 3 bases, with 8 bases sitting between them. The CDR3 runs 13 residues. The V gene's germline CDR1 is SGHTA and CDR2 FQGNSA. CDR3 residues: CASSLLQNYEQYF. DNA of the CDR3: TGTGCCAGCAGCTTACTACAGAACTACGAGCAGTACTTC.

The CDR3 loop is CSVEEPGQGEQYF. Written as DNA, the CDR3 is TGCAGCGTTGAGGAACCGGGACAGGGGGAGCAGTACTTC. The chain carries TRBV29-1 and TRBJ2-7, with 10 bases matching TRBD1. CDR1 and CDR2 from the germline V gene are SQVTM and ANQGSEA. The CDR3 totals 13 residues. After removal of 3 bases from V and 7 bases from J, the junction contained 6 bases not matched to a gene.

The chain is built from TRBV6-5 and TRBJ2-2, with TRBD1 as a possible D gene (6 bases). The germline CDR1 and CDR2 sequences are MNHEY and SVGAGI. Between the trimmed V and J ends, which lost 6 bases and 1 base, there was a span of 12 bases. This CDR3 has 15 amino acids. CDR3 DNA sequence: TGTGCCAGCAGCCAGGGGAGCGGGAACACCGGGGAGCTGTTTTTT. This encodes CASSQGSGNTGELFF.

The table lists this clone with a few counts. V and J are TRBV5-5 and TRBJ1-1; TRBD1 is a possible D gene (6 bases). Trimming stripped 4 bases from V and 0 bases from J, with 19 bases between. The CDR3 is 17 residues long. Germline CDR1 SGHKS, CDR2 YYEKEE (reference sequence). DNA for the CDR3: TGTGCCAGCAGCCCGACAATATTCGGACAGTTGAACACTGAAGCTTTCTTT. Its protein product is CASSPTIFGQLNTEAFF.

The chain links TRBV27 to TRBJ2-3; D may be TRBD1 (5 bases). Germline V gene data show CDR1 as MNHEY and CDR2 as SMNVEV (reference sequence). The CDR3 length is 15 residues. Trimming left V 2 bases short and J 5 bases short, with 14 bases between. CDR3 nucleotides: TGTGCCAGCAGTTTAAGGGGAACGCCCAAAGATACGCAGTATTTT. The encoded protein is CASSLRGTPKDTQYF.

This clone occurred once. The chain joins TRBV7-9 to TRBJ2-6; D is unresolved. CDR1 is SEHNR and CDR2 is FQNEAQ in the germline V gene (reference sequence). V dropped 5 bases and J dropped 0 bases, with 5 bases sitting between them. This CDR3 spans 14 amino acids. This CDR3 is CASSIGSGANVLTF. As DNA, the CDR3 is TGTGCCAGCAGCATCGGCTCTGGGGCCAACGTCCTGACTTTC.

The chain joins TRBV28 to TRBJ2-5, with no clear D. CDR1 and CDR2 from the germline V gene are MDHEN and SYDVKM. Trimming pared 9 bases from V and 7 bases from J, leaving 24 bases between. The CDR3 totals 15 residues. The CDR3 DNA sequence: TGTGCCAGAAACCCATGGGCAGTAGGAAGACGGACCCAGTACTTC. Protein: CARNPWAVGRRTQYF.

The chain recombines TRBV7-9 with TRBJ2-3, with 8 bases aligning to TRBD2. V was pared by 6 bases and J by 3 bases, with 11 bases of the junction left unmatched. The CDR3 consists of 16 residues. Germline loops: CDR1 SEHNR, CDR2 FQNEAQ (reference sequence). The CDR3 protein is CASRHSGVVGTDTQYF. The CDR3 nucleotides read TGTGCCAGCAGACATAGCGGGGTGGTTGGGACAGATACGCAGTATTTT.

J is TRBJ2-1 and V is TRBV24-1; 10 nucleotides line up with TRBD2. This CDR3 is 12 amino acids long. The V and J ends lost 10 bases and 7 bases, in that order; junction bases with no gene match: 3. The germline CDR1 and CDR2 sequences are KGHDR and SFDVKD. CDR3 in DNA: TGTGCCACTTCTAGCGGGGGTAATGAGCAGTTCTTC. Translated: CATSSGGNEQFF.

The chain's CDR3 is CASSLRGLGNQPQHF. For the CDR3, the DNA is TGTGCCAGCAGCTTACGGGGATTGGGCAATCAGCCCCAGCATTTT. The V call is TRBV7-2, the J call TRBJ1-5; D is ambiguous. CDR3 length equals 15 residues. V was pared by 2 bases and J by 2 bases, with 10 bases between. Germline V lookup: CDR1 SGHTA, CDR2 FQGNSA.

Note on this clone: The sample has other DNA sequences that encode this CDR3 too. The V gene is TRBV27, the J gene TRBJ2-7, with 7 bases that match TRBD1. This CDR3 is built from 15 residues. The ends lost 0 bases at V and 2 bases at J; junction bases unmatched: 4. The germline V gene has CDR1 MNHEY and CDR2 SMNVEV (reference sequence). CDR3 in DNA: TGTGCCAGCAGTTTATCTGCTCAGGGGGCCTACGAGCAGTACTTC. Amino acids: CASSLSAQGAYEQYF.

The gene calls are TRBV30 and TRBJ1-5, with TRBD1 matching over 9 bases. V trimming: 1 base; J trimming: 5 bases; junction bases outside the gene matches: 6. CDR3 length: 15 residues. Germline V lookup: CDR1 GTSNPN, CDR2 SVGIG (reference sequence). The CDR3 nucleotides read TGTGCCTGGAGTGCTGGGACAGGGAGGGATCAGCCCCAGCATTTT. Residues: CAWSAGTGRDQPQHF.

Written as DNA, the CDR3 is TGTGCCAGCAGTCCCCGAGTAGCGGGGGGAGAGACCCAGTACTTC. It translates to CASSPRVAGGETQYF. The rearrangement links TRBV27 to TRBJ2-5; 10 bases align to TRBD2. This CDR3 has 15 residues. Losses at the gene ends were 5 bases for V and 4 bases for J; bases not matched to a gene: 7. Germline loops: CDR1 MNHEY, CDR2 SMNVEV (reference sequence).

V usage is TRBV5-8 and J usage is TRBJ2-2; D remains ambiguous. The CDR3 has 15 amino acids. Per the germline V gene, CDR1 is SGHTS and CDR2 is YDEGEE. Trimming removed 1 base from V and 1 base from J, with 8 bases in between. The CDR3 sequence: CASSLFQRNTGELFF. DNA for the CDR3: TGTGCCAGCAGCTTGTTCCAGCGGAACACCGGGGAGCTGTTTTTT. Variable domain in full (rest from reference TRBV5-8 and TRBJ2-2): EAGVTQSPTHLIKTRGQQATLRCSPISGHTSVYWYQQALGLGLQFLLWYDEGEERNRGNFPPRFSGRQFPNYSSELNVNALELEDSALYLCASSLFQRNTGELFFGEGSRLTVL.

The CDR3 here is CASSRGRTGAYNEQFF. The CDR3 region has the DNA TGTGCCAGTAGTAGGGGCCGGACAGGGGCTTACAATGAGCAGTTCTTC. The V call is TRBV19, the J call TRBJ2-1; 9 bases map to TRBD1. This CDR3 has 16 residues. CDR1 LNHDA and CDR2 SQIVND come from the germline V gene (reference sequence). The J segment lost 4 bases and the V segment lost 4 bases, leaving 8 bases of the junction unmatched.

The gene calls are TRBV7-3 and TRBJ2-2; tentatively, D is TRBD1 (6 bases). Looked up from germline, CDR1 is SGHTA and CDR2 is FQGTGA. V lost 6 bases to trimming and J lost 1 base, with 9 bases between them. CDR3 length: 14 residues. This chain's CDR3 is CASSPTGNTGELFF. The CDR3 DNA reads TGTGCCAGCAGTCCGACAGGGAACACCGGGGAGCTGTTTTTT.

The chain recombines TRBV7-3 with TRBJ2-3, with 12 bases lining up with TRBD2. The J segment lost 7 bases and the V segment lost 4 bases, leaving 6 bases of the junction unmatched. The germline V gene encodes CDR1 SGHTA and CDR2 FQGTGA. The CDR3 is 15 amino acids. The CDR3 region has the DNA TGTGCCAGCAGCTCGCCTAGCGGGGGGGCCAATACGCAGTATTTT. Translation: CASSSPSGGANTQYF.

This chain links TRBV6-6 with TRBJ2-1, with 8 bases fitting TRBD2. V dropped 3 bases and J dropped 3; count of bases not matched to a gene: 7. CDR1 and CDR2 (germline): MNHNY, SVGAGI (reference sequence). This CDR3 contains 16 residues. CDR3 protein: CASSYSGGGIYNEQFF. Written as DNA, the CDR3 is TGTGCCAGCAGTTATAGTGGCGGGGGGATCTACAATGAGCAGTTCTTC.

The CDR3 nucleotides read TGTGCCAGCAGCGTGGACATTGCCTACGAGCAGTACTTC. Its translation: CASSVDIAYEQYF. The genes are TRBV5-4 and TRBJ2-7, with a tentative D call TRBD1 (5 bases). This CDR3 has 13 amino acids. CDR1 is SGHNT, CDR2 YYREEE, per germline (reference sequence). Trimming removed 4 bases from V and 2 bases from J, with 10 bases in between.

The rearrangement joins TRBV6-5 to TRBJ1-4; 9 nucleotides align to TRBD1. V dropped 5 bases and J dropped 7; count of bases not matched to a gene: 5. Per the germline V gene, CDR1 is MNHEY and CDR2 is SVGAGI. The CDR3 spans 14 residues. The CDR3 DNA sequence: TGTGCCAGCAGTCTACAGGGGGCGGGTGAAAAACTGTTTTTT. It codes for CASSLQGAGEKLFF.

The J gene is TRBJ1-2, the V gene TRBV10-2; D is perhaps TRBD1 (6 bases). The germline V gene has CDR1 WSHSY and CDR2 SAAADI. Trimming left V 2 bases short and J 8 bases short, with 15 bases between. The length of the CDR3 is 14 residues. The CDR3 coding sequence is TGCGCCAGCAGTGAGGGACAGACCTATGGAGGCTACACCTTC. It translates to CASSEGQTYGGYTF.

The chain employs TRBV4-1 and TRBJ1-6, with no clear D. V lost 2 bases and J lost 3, with 11 bases in between. Germline lookup yields CDR1 MGHRA and CDR2 YSYEKL. This CDR3 comprises 16 residues. CDR3 sequence (DNA): TGCGCCAGCAGCCAATCGGTTACGAGCTATAATTCACCCCTCCACTTT. It translates to CASSQSVTSYNSPLHF.